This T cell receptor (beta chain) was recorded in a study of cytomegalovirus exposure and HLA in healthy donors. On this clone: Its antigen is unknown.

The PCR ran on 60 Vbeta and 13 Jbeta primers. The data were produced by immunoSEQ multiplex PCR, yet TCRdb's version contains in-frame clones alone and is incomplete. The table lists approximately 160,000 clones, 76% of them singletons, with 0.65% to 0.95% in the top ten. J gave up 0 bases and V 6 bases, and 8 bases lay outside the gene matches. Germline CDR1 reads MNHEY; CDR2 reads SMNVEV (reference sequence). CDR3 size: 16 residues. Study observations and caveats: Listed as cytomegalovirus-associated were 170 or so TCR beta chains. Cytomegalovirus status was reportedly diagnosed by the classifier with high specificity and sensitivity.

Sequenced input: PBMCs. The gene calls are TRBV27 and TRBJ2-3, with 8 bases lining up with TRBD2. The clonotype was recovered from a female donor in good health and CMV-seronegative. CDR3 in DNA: TGTGCCAGCAGCCTGCGGGGGGCCTCTAGCACAGATACGCAGTATTTT. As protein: CASSLRGASSTDTQYF.